Each of the 6 T cell receptor beta chains below was sequenced from the same sample in a study of shared clonotypes between healthy human individuals (dated by TCRdb to 2020 to 2021). Libraries were prepared through the immunoSEQ multiplex PCR assay. The immuneACCESS repertoire file appears here via TCRdb, limited to in-frame rearrangements. These files lack a portion of the clones; in checked studies, under half of the deficit traces to unresolved V genes, and the cause of the others is not known. Across this sample there are some 2.1 million clones, with about 95% seen only once. The top ten constitute roughly 1% of the sample. CD8 naive samples were obtained by positive selection for CCR7 among CD45RO-negative cells, yielding a CD45RA+CCR7+ population from which TemRA cells were excluded. What was sequenced was naive CD8+ T cells sorted from blood. Interpreted using the paper, the cell subset or site label stands for: CD45RA+CCR7+. Every receptor here comes from a man aged 18 to 30 in good health.

The rearrangement joins TRBV4-1 to TRBJ2-1; a possible D gene is TRBD2 (5 bases). The V gene lost 1 base and the J gene lost 7 bases, with 14 bases spanning the gap. Germline V gene sequence: CDR1 MGHRA, CDR2 YSYEKL. The CDR3 sequence is 15 residues long. The CDR3 region has the DNA TGCGCCAGCAGCCAAGGTCTAGCTAGGGTAAATGAGCAGTTCTTC. Amino acids: CASSQGLARVNEQFF.

With regard to this clone: Other DNA sequences in this sample translate to the same CDR3. This rearrangement joins TRBV5-6 to TRBJ2-5; D is unresolved. The V end was cut by 2 bases, the J end by 1 base, with 6 bases between. This CDR3 has 13 residues. Germline V gene sequence: CDR1 SGHDT, CDR2 YYEEEE. CDR3 loop: CASSLGPQETQYF. The CDR3 region has the DNA TGTGCCAGCAGCTTAGGACCCCAAGAGACCCAGTACTTC.

The V call is TRBV28, the J call TRBJ1-5, with TRBD1 as a possible D gene (5 bases). CDR3 length equals 14 residues. V lost 3 bases and J 6 bases, leaving 12 bases between the germline ends. Per germline, CDR1 MDHEN and CDR2 SYDVKM. DNA for the CDR3: TGTGCCAGCAGTTTTGGGGGAGGTGCTCAGCCCCAGCATTTT. Translation gives CASSFGGGAQPQHF.

The chain combines TRBV4-3 with TRBJ2-7; 9 nucleotides line up with TRBD1. The CDR3 has 15 amino acids. Germline CDR1 LGHNA, CDR2 YSLEER. V lost 3 bases and J lost 0; bases outside the gene matches: 3. CDR3 sequence (DNA): TGCGCCAGCAGCCAGAGACAGGGGGGCTCCTACGAGCAGTACTTC. As protein: CASSQRQGGSYEQYF.

This clone appeared a single time. The chain recombines TRBV4-1 with TRBJ2-7, with TRBD1 matching over 8 bases. CDR3 size: 14 residues. Germline V gene lookup returns CDR1 MGHRA and CDR2 YSYEKL. The J segment lost 9 bases and the V segment lost 2 bases, leaving 9 bases of the junction unmatched. CDR3 amino acids: CASSQPGTGVGQYF. The CDR3 DNA reads TGCGCCAGCAGCCAACCCGGGACAGGAGTAGGGCAGTACTTC.

The chain has TRBV30 and TRBJ1-4, with D possibly TRBD1 on 6 matching bases. Trimming shortened V by 1 base and J by 5 bases, and 11 bases separated the two germline ends. Germline lookup yields CDR1 GTSNPN and CDR2 SVGIG (reference sequence). This CDR3 is 14 amino acids long. The CDR3 sequence is CAWSDRVGNEKLFF. CDR3 DNA: TGTGCCTGGAGTGACAGGGTGGGAAATGAAAAACTGTTTTTT.